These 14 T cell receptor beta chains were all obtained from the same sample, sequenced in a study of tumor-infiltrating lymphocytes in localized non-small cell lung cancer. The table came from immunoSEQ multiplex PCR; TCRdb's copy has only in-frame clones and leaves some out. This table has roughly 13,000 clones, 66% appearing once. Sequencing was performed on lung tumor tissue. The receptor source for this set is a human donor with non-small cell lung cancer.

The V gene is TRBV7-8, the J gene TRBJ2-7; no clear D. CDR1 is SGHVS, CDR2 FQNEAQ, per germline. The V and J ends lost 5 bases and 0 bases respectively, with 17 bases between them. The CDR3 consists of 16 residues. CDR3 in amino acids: CASSRTHDIDSYEQYF. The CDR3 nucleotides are TGTGCCAGCAGCCGTACCCACGACATTGACTCCTACGAGCAGTACTTC.

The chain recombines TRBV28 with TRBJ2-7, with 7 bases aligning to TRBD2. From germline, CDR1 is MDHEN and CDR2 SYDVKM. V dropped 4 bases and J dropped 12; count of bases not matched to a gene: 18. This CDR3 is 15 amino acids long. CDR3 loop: CASSSTGGGREFLYF. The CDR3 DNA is TGTGCCAGCAGTTCGACGGGGGGTGGCAGGGAGTTTCTGTACTTC.

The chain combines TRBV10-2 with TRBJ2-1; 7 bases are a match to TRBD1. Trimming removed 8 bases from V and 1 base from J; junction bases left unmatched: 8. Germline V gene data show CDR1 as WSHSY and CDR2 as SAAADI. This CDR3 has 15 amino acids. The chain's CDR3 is CASSGGTASYNEQFF. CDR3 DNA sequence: TGCGCCAGCTCCGGTGGGACAGCTTCCTACAATGAGCAGTTCTTC.

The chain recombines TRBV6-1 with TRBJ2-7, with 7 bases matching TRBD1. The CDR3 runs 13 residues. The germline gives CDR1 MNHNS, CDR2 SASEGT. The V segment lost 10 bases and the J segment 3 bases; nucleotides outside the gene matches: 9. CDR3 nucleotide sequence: TGTGCCACCCAGTCGGGACAGAACTACGAGCAGTACTTC. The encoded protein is CATQSGQNYEQYF.

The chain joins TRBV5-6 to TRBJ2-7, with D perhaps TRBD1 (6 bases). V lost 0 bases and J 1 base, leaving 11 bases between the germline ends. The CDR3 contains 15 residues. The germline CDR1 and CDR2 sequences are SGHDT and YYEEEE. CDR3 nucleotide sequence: TGTGCCAGCAGCTTGGGAGGGGGTGGATCCTACGAGCAGTACTTC. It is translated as CASSLGGGGSYEQYF.

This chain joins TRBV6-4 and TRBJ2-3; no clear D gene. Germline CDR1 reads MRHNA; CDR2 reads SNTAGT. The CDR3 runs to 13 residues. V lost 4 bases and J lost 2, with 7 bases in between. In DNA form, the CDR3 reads TGTGCCAGCAGTGGCTCGGCCACAGATACGCAGTATTTT. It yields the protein CASSGSATDTQYF.

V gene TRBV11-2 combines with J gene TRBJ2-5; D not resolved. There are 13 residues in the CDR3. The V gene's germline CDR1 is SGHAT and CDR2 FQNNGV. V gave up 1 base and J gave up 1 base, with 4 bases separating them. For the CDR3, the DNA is TGTGCCAGCAGCTTAGCAGCCCAAGAGACCCAGTACTTC. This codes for CASSLAAQETQYF.

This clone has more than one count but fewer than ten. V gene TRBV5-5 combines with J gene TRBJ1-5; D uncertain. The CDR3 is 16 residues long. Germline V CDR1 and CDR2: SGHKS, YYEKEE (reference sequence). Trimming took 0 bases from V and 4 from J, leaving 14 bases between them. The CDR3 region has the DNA TGTGCCAGCAGCTTGGCGATACTTTCCGGTAATCAGCCCCAGCATTTT. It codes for CASSLAILSGNQPQHF.

CDR3 amino acids: CASSSTESGNTIYF. DNA for the CDR3: TGTGCCAGCAGCTCGACGGAGTCTGGAAACACCATATATTTT. The rearrangement joins TRBV5-4 to TRBJ1-3; D call uncertain. V shed 3 bases and J shed 1 base, with 8 bases lying between them. Germline CDR1 is SGHNT and CDR2 is YYREEE (reference sequence). This CDR3 has 14 residues.

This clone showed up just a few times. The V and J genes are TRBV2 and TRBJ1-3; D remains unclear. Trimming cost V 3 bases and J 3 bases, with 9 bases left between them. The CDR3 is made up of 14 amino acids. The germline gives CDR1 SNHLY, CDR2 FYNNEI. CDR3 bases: TGTGCCAGCAGTGAGGGGAGGGTTGGAAACACCATATATTTT. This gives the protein CASSEGRVGNTIYF.

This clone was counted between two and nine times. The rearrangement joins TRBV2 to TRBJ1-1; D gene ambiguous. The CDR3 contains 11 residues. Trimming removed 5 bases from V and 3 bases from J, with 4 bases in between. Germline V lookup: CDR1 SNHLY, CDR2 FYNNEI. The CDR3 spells CASSWDTEAFF. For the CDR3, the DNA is TGTGCCAGCAGTTGGGACACTGAAGCTTTCTTT.

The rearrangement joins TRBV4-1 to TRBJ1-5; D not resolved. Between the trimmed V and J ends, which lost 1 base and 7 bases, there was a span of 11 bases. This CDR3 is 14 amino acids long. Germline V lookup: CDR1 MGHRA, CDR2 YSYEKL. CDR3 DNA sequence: TGCGCCAGCAGCCAAGCGCGAGGGAACCAGCCCCAGCATTTT. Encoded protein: CASSQARGNQPQHF.

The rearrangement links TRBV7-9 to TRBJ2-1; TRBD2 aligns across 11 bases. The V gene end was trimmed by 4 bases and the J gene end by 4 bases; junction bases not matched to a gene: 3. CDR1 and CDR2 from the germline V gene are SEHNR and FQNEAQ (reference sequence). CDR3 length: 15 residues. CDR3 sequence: CASSSGTSGYNEQFF. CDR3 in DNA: TGTGCCAGCAGCTCCGGGACTAGCGGTTACAATGAGCAGTTCTTC.

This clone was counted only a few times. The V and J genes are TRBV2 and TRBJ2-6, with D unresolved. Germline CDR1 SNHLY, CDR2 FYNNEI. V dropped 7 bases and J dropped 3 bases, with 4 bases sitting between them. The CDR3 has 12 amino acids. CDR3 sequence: CASISGANVLTF. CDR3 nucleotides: TGTGCCAGCATTAGTGGGGCCAACGTCCTGACTTTC.